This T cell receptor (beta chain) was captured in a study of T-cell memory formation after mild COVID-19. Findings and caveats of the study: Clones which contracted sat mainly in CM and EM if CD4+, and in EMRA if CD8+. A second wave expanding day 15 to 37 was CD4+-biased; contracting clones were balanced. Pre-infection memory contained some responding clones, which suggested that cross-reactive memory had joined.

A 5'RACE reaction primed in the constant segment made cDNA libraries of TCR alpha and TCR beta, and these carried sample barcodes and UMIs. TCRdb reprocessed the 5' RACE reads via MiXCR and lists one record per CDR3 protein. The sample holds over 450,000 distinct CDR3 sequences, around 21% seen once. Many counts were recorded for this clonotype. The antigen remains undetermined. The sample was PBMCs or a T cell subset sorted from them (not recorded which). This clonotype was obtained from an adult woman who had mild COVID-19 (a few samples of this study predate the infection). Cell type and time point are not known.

CDR3 DNA: TGTGCCAGCAGCCTACTAGCGGGAGTCCCTGGGGCCAACGTCCTGACTTTC. Translated, it gives CASSLLAGVPGANVLTF. The genes are TRBV6-2 or TRBV6-3 and TRBJ2-6; TRBD2 matches at 11 bases. Germline V gene sequence: CDR1 MNHEY, CDR2 SVGEGT. CDR3 length: 17 residues. After removal of 6 bases from V and 2 bases from J, the junction contained 6 bases not matched to a gene.